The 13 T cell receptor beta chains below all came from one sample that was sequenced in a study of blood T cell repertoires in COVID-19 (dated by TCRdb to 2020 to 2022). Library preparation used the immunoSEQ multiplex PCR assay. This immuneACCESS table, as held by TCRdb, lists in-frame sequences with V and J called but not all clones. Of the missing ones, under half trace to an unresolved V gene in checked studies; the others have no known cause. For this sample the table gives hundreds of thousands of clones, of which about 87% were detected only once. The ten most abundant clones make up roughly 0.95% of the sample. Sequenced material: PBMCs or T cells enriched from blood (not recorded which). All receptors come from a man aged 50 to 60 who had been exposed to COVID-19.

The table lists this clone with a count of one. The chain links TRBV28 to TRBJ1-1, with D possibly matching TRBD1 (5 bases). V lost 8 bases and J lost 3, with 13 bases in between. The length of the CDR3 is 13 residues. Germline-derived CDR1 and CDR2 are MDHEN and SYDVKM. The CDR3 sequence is CASAGGEYTEAFF. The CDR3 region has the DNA TGTGCCAGCGCTGGGGGGGAATACACTGAAGCTTTCTTT.

CDR3 loop: CASSLGGEAFF. Written as DNA, the CDR3 is TGTGCCAGCAGTTTAGGAGGCGAAGCTTTCTTT. This chain joins TRBV12-3 or TRBV12-4 and TRBJ1-1; D remains unclear. The CDR3 consists of 11 residues. V gave up 1 base and J gave up 8 bases, with 5 bases separating them.

DNA of the CDR3: TGTGCCATCAGTGACACGCCGGGGGGAGGTGAGCAGTACGTC. Protein product: CAISDTPGGGEQYV. The chain combines TRBV10-3 with TRBJ2-7, with 7 nucleotides matching TRBD2. V shed 3 bases, J shed 7 bases, and the junction held 9 bases outside the gene matches. Germline V gives CDR1 ENHRY, CDR2 SYGVKD. The CDR3 consists of 14 residues.

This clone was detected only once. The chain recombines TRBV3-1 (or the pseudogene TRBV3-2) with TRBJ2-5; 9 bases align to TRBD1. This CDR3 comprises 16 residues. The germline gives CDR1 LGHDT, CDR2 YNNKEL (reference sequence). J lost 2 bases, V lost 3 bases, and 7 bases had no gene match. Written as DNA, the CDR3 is TGTGCCAGCAGCCAGTTTGGGACAGGGCCTCAAGAGACCCAGTACTTC. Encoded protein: CASSQFGTGPQETQYF.

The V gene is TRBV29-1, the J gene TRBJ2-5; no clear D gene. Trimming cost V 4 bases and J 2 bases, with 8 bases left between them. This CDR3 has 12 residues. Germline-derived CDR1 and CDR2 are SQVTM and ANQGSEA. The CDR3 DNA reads TGCAGCGTTGCTCCGGGTCAAGAGACCCAGTACTTC. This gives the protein CSVAPGQETQYF. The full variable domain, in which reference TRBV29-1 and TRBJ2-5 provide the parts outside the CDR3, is SAVISQKPSRDICQRGTSLTIQCQVDSQVTMMFWYRQQPGQSLTLIATANQGSEATYESGFVIDKFPISRPNLTFSTLTVSNMSPEDSSIYLCSVAPGQETQYFGPGTRLLVL.

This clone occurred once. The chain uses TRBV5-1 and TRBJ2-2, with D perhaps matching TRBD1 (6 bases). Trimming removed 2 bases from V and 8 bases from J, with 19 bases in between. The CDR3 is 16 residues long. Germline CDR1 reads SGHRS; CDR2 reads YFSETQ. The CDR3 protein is CASSLSKGVVSGELFF. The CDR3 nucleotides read TGCGCCAGCAGCTTATCGAAGGGGGTAGTATCTGGGGAGCTGTTTTTT.

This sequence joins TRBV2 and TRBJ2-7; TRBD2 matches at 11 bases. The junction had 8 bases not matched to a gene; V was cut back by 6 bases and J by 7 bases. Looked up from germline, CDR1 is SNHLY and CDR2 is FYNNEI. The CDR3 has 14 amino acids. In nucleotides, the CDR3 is TGTGCCAGCAGAGTAGCGGGAGGGCCGGGGGAGCAGTACGTC. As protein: CASRVAGGPGEQYV.

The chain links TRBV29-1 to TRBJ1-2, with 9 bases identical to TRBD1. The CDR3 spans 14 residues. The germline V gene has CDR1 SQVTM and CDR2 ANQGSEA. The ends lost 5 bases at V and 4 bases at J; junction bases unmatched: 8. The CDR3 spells CSVTSGTGFYGYTF. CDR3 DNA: TGCAGCGTTACCTCCGGGACAGGGTTCTATGGCTACACCTTC.

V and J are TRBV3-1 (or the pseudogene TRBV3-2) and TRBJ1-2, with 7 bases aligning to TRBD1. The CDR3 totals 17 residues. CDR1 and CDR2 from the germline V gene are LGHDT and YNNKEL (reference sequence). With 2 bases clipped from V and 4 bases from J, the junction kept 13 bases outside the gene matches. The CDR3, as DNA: TGTGCCAGCAGCCAACAGGGAGACAGGGCGAGGGGCTATGGCTACACCTTC. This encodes CASSQQGDRARGYGYTF.

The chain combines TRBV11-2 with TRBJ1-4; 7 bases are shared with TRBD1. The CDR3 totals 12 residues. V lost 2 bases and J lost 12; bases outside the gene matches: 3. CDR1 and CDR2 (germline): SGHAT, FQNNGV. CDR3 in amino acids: CASSLPDRELFF. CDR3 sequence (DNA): TGTGCCAGCAGCTTACCTGACAGGGAACTGTTTTTT.

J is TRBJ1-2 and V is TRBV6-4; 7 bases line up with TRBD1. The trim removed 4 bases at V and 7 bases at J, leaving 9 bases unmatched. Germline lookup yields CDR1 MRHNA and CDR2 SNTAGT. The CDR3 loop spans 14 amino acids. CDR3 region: CASSGRAGGGGYTF. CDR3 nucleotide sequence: TGTGCCAGCAGTGGTCGCGCAGGGGGAGGTGGCTACACCTTC.

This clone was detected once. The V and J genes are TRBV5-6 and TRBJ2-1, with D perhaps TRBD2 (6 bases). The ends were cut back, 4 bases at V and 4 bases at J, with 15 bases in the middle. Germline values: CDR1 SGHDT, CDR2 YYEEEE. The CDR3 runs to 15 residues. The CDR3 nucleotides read TGTGCCAGCAGCCGTCTGGCTAGCGATTACAATGAGCAGTTCTTC. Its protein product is CASSRLASDYNEQFF. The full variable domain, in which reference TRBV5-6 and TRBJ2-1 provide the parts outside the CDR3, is DAGVTQSPTHLIKTRGQQVTLRCSPKSGHDTVSWYQQALGQGPQFIFQYYEEEERQRGNFPDRFSGHQFPNYSSELNVNALLLGDSALYLCASSRLASDYNEQFFGPGTRLTVL.

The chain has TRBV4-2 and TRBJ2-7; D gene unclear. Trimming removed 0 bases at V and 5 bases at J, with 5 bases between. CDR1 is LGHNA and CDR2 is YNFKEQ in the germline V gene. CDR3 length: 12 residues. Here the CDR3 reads CASSQDYHEQYF. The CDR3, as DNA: TGTGCCAGCAGCCAAGACTACCACGAGCAGTACTTC.